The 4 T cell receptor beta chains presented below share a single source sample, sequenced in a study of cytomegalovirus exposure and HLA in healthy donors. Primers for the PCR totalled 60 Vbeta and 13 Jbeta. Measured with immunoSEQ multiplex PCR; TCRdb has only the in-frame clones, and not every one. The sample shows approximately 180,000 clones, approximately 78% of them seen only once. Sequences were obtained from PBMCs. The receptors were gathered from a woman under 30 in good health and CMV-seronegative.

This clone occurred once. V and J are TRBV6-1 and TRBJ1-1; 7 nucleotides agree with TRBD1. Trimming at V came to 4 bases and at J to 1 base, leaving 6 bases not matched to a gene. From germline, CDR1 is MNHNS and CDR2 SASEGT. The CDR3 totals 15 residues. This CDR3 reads CASSGQGLANTEAFF. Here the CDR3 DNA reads TGTGCCAGCAGTGGACAGGGCTTGGCGAACACTGAAGCTTTCTTT.

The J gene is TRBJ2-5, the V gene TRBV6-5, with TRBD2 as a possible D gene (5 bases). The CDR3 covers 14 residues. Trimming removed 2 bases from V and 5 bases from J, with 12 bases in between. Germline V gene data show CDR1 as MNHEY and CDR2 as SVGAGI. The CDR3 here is CASSYGEHVETQYF. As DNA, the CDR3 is TGTGCCAGCAGTTACGGGGAGCACGTGGAGACCCAGTACTTC.

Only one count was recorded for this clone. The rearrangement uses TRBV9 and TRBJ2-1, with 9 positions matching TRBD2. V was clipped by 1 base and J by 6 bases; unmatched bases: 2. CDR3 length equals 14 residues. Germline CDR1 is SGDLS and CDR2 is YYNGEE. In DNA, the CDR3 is TGTGCCAGCAGCGTACTAGCGGGATCCAATGAGCAGTTCTTC. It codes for CASSVLAGSNEQFF.

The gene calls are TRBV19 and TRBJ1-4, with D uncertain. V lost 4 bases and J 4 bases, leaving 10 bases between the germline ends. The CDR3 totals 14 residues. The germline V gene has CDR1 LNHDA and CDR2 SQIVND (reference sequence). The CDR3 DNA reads TGTGCCAGTAGTAGGAACAGAAATAATGAAAAACTGTTTTTT. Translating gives CASSRNRNNEKLFF.